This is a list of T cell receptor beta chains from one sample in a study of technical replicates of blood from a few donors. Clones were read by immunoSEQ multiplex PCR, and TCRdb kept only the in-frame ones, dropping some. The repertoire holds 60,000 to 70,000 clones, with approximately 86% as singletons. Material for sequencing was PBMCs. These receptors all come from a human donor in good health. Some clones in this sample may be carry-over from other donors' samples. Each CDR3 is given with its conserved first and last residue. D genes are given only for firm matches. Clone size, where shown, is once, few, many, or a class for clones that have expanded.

CDR3: CASSFGSSGGNTIYF
DNA: TGTGCCAGCAGTTTCGGGTCCTCGGGGGGAAACACCATATATTTT
D: -
J: TRBJ1-3
V: TRBV6-5
size: -

CDR3: CATSRDVTSGRNTGELFF
DNA: TGTGCCACCAGCAGAGATGTCACTAGCGGGAGGAACACCGGGGAGCTGTTTTTT
D: TRBD2
J: TRBJ2-2
V: TRBV15
size: -

CDR3: CASSLLPAGGAAGELFF
DNA: TGTGCCAGCAGCTTGCTTCCAGCGGGAGGTGCGGCCGGGGAGCTGTTTTTT
D: TRBD2
J: TRBJ2-2
V: TRBV7-3
size: -

CDR3: CASSSGPAAQETQYF
DNA: TGTGCCAGCAGCTCCGGGCCAGCGGCACAAGAGACCCAGTACTTC
D: -
J: TRBJ2-5
V: TRBV5-4
size: -

CDR3: CASSFGQIYGYTF
DNA: TGTGCCAGCAGCTTCGGACAGATCTATGGCTACACCTTC
D: -
J: TRBJ1-2
V: TRBV7-9
size: few

CDR3: CASSPGPGGTDTQYF
DNA: TGTGCCAGCAGCCCAGGCCCGGGAGGAACAGATACGCAGTATTTT
D: TRBD2
J: TRBJ2-3
V: TRBV7-8
size: -

CDR3: CASSQAVVLAGVNEQFF
DNA: TGTGCCAGCAGCCAAGCGGTCGTACTAGCGGGAGTTAATGAGCAGTTCTTC
D: TRBD2
J: TRBJ2-1
V: TRBV4-2
size: -

CDR3: CASNRRGLPGSPLHF
DNA: TGTGCCAGCAACCGAAGGGGATTGCCTGGGTCACCCCTCCACTTT
D: -
J: TRBJ1-6
V: TRBV5-6
size: -

CDR3: CASSVEGARMNTEAFF
DNA: TGTGCCAGCAGCGTAGAGGGGGCGAGGATGAACACTGAAGCTTTCTTT
D: TRBD1
J: TRBJ1-1
V: TRBV9
size: -

CDR3: CASSVQEGTGELFF
DNA: TGTGCCAGCTCAGTCCAAGAGGGCACCGGGGAGCTGTTTTTT
D: -
J: TRBJ2-2
V: TRBV18
size: once

CDR3: CASSLQSGFFGYTF
DNA: TGTGCCAGCAGCTTGCAATCCGGGTTCTTTGGCTACACCTTC
D: -
J: TRBJ1-2
V: TRBV5-4
size: -

CDR3: CASSLSSRDEQYF
DNA: TGTGCCAGCAGCCTGAGTAGCCGGGACGAGCAGTACTTC
D: -
J: TRBJ2-7
V: TRBV7-6
size: -

CDR3: CASSAFLSGYEQYF
DNA: TGCGCCAGCAGCGCCTTCCTATCGGGGTACGAGCAGTACTTC
D: -
J: TRBJ2-7
V: TRBV4-3
size: -

CDR3: CAWSQAGRTGELFF
DNA: TGTGCCTGGAGTCAAGCGGGCCGCACCGGGGAGCTGTTTTTT
D: -
J: TRBJ2-2
V: TRBV30
size: -

CDR3: CASSPTSGSRHEQFF
DNA: TGTGCCAGCAGCCCAACTAGCGGGAGTAGGCATGAGCAGTTCTTC
D: TRBD2
J: TRBJ2-1
V: TRBV11-2
size: -

CDR3: CASSLSHRDFQETQYF
DNA: TGTGCCAGCAGCTTAAGCCATCGCGACTTCCAAGAGACCCAGTACTTC
D: -
J: TRBJ2-5
V: TRBV7-3
size: -

CDR3: CASSLWDSLRDYTF
DNA: TGTGCCAGCAGTTTATGGGACAGCCTGCGCGACTACACCTTC
D: -
J: TRBJ1-2
V: TRBV28
size: -

CDR3: CASSGNREVRPFF
DNA: TGTGCCAGCAGTGGAAACAGAGAAGTTCGTCCTTTCTTT
D: -
J: TRBJ1-1
V: TRBV2
size: -

CDR3: CASSVGETGAGPLHF
DNA: TGTGCCAGCAGCGTCGGAGAGACAGGGGCTGGACCCCTCCACTTT
D: TRBD1
J: TRBJ1-6
V: TRBV9
size: -

CDR3: CASSSSGGDLEQYF
DNA: TGCGCCAGCAGCTCGAGCGGGGGGGATCTCGAGCAGTACTTC
D: TRBD2
J: TRBJ2-7
V: TRBV5-1
size: -

CDR3: CASSQDEGTEETQYF
DNA: TGCGCCAGCAGCCAAGATGAAGGGACAGAAGAGACCCAGTACTTC
D: TRBD1
J: TRBJ2-5
V: TRBV4-1
size: medium-sized

CDR3: CASSQDRRGAYEQYF
DNA: TGCGCCAGCAGCCAAGATAGGCGGGGGGCCTACGAGCAGTACTTC
D: TRBD2
J: TRBJ2-7
V: TRBV4-3
size: -

CDR3: CASKAGGMVEAFF
DNA: TGTGCCAGCAAGGCCGGGGGTATGGTTGAAGCTTTCTTT
D: -
J: TRBJ1-1
V: TRBV13
size: -

CDR3: CASSPGTGGRETQYF
DNA: TGTGCCAGCAGCCCCGGGACAGGGGGTCGAGAGACCCAGTACTTC
D: TRBD1
J: TRBJ2-5
V: TRBV11-1
size: -

CDR3: CASGASPYEQYF
DNA: TGTGCCAGCGGAGCCAGCCCCTACGAGCAGTACTTC
D: -
J: TRBJ2-7
V: TRBV7-9
size: -

CDR3: CASTYTQGTYNSPLHF
DNA: TGTGCCAGCACATACACACAGGGGACGTATAATTCACCCCTCCACTTT
D: TRBD1
J: TRBJ1-6
V: TRBV6-6
size: -

CDR3: CASSHDRFGANEKLFF
DNA: TGCGCCAGCAGTCACGACAGGTTCGGCGCTAATGAAAAACTGTTTTTT
D: -
J: TRBJ1-4
V: TRBV23-1
size: -

CDR3: CASSTSTGGTEAFF
DNA: TGTGCCAGCAGCACCTCGACAGGGGGCACTGAAGCTTTCTTT
D: TRBD1
J: TRBJ1-1
V: TRBV13
size: -

CDR3: CASSTDRENQPQHF
DNA: TGTGCCAGCAGTACTGACAGGGAGAATCAGCCCCAGCATTTT
D: TRBD1
J: TRBJ1-5
V: TRBV6-5
size: -

CDR3: CASSSPGLAGGGEQFF
DNA: TGTGCCAGCAGTTCCCCGGGACTAGCGGGGGGGGGTGAGCAGTTCTTC
D: TRBD2
J: TRBJ2-1
V: TRBV6-5
size: -

CDR3: CASSQDRGNQPQHF
DNA: TGTGCCAGCAGCCAAGATAGGGGAAATCAGCCCCAGCATTTT
D: -
J: TRBJ1-5
V: TRBV4-2
size: -

CDR3: CASSQEGRFYGYTF
DNA: TGTGCCAGCAGCCAAGAGGGCCGGTTCTATGGCTACACCTTC
D: -
J: TRBJ1-2
V: TRBV4-2
size: -

CDR3: CASSPTGTLGANVLTF
DNA: TGTGCCAGCTCACCAACGGGGACACTAGGGGCCAACGTCCTGACTTTC
D: -
J: TRBJ2-6
V: TRBV18
size: -